These 30 T cell receptor beta chains were all obtained from the same sample, sequenced in a study of blood T cell repertoires in COVID-19 (TCRdb year 2020). Libraries were constructed by the immunoSEQ multiplex PCR assay. Here the immuneACCESS table is served through TCRdb, limited to in-frame sequences with V and J called. Missing clones are a known gap in these copies; in checked studies unresolved V genes cover under half, and the rest lacks a known reason. Within this sample are under 200,000 clones, with roughly 84% of them counted one time only. Of the sample, roughly 3.2% is held by the ten largest clones. Input material: PBMCs or T cells enriched from blood (not recorded which). The receptors derive from a woman under 40 who had been exposed to COVID-19.

V gene TRBV28 combines with J gene TRBJ1-4; D unresolved. CDR1 is MDHEN and CDR2 is SYDVKM in the germline V gene. This CDR3 is 15 amino acids long. V was pared by 0 bases and J by 0 bases, with 5 bases between. CDR3 sequence reads: CASSLWAATNEKLFF. In nucleotides, the CDR3 is TGTGCCAGCAGTTTATGGGCAGCAACTAATGAAAAACTGTTTTTT.

The rearrangement joins TRBV6-1 to TRBJ1-6; 8 nucleotides align to TRBD1. This CDR3 is built from 17 residues. With 4 bases clipped from V and 3 bases from J, the junction kept 8 bases outside the gene matches. The germline V gene has CDR1 MNHNS and CDR2 SASEGT. The CDR3 loop reads CASSVGQGWLYNSPLHF. CDR3 sequence (DNA): TGTGCCAGCAGTGTAGGACAGGGCTGGCTCTATAATTCACCCCTCCACTTT.

The chain joins TRBV4-1 to TRBJ2-7, with D hard to call. The CDR3 length is 13 residues. Germline assignment: CDR1 MGHRA and CDR2 YSYEKL. Trimming removed 1 base at V and 2 bases at J, with 6 bases between. The CDR3 coding sequence is TGCGCCAGCAGCCAAGGATCAGCCTACGAGCAGTACTTC. Protein sequence: CASSQGSAYEQYF.

This clone was counted between two and nine times. V gene TRBV27 combines with J gene TRBJ1-6; 9 bases map to TRBD1. The CDR3 has 15 residues. Germline CDR1 reads MNHEY; CDR2 reads SMNVEV (reference sequence). With 7 bases clipped from V and 10 bases from J, the junction kept 11 bases outside the gene matches. CDR3 sequence (DNA): TGTGCCAGCAAATGGGACAGGGTTGCAAACTCACCCCTCCACTTT. Protein sequence: CASKWDRVANSPLHF.

The chain employs TRBV19 and TRBJ1-2; 7 bases map to TRBD1. The J segment lost 5 bases and the V segment lost 5 bases, leaving 5 bases of the junction unmatched. The germline gives CDR1 LNHDA, CDR2 SQIVND (reference sequence). The CDR3 runs 13 residues. CDR3 nucleotide sequence: TGTGCCAGTAGTCCAGGGGGAAGATATGGCTACACCTTC. Encoded protein: CASSPGGRYGYTF. The variable domain in full, completed from reference TRBV19 and TRBJ1-2, reads DGGITQSPKYLFRKEGQNVTLSCEQNLNHDAMYWYRQDPGQGLRLIYYSQIVNDFQKGDIAEGYSVSREKKESFPLTVTSAQKNPTAFYLCASSPGGRYGYTFGSGTRLTVV.

This chain links TRBV14 with TRBJ1-2; no definite D call. V lost 3 bases to trimming and J lost 5 bases, with 13 bases between them. Germline assignment: CDR1 SGHDN and CDR2 FVKESK. The length of the CDR3 is 14 residues. The DNA of the CDR3 is TGTGCCAGCAGCCACACTGCAGGAAGTTATGGCTACACCTTC. Its translation: CASSHTAGSYGYTF.

The chain links TRBV3-1 (or the pseudogene TRBV3-2) to TRBJ1-3, with 7 bases that match TRBD1. This CDR3 has 14 amino acids. Per germline, CDR1 LGHDT and CDR2 YNNKEL (reference sequence). V lost 6 bases, J lost 3 bases, and 5 bases stayed unmatched. The CDR3 sequence: CASSTGTDGNTIYF. In nucleotides, the CDR3 is TGTGCCAGCAGTACCGGGACAGATGGAAACACCATATATTTT.

This rearrangement joins TRBV7-2 to TRBJ1-2; 9 positions agree with TRBD1. Germline V gene data show CDR1 as SGHTA and CDR2 as FQGNSA. The CDR3 totals 14 residues. With V trimmed by 6 bases and J by 4 bases, 6 bases remained unmatched. The CDR3 DNA reads as TGTGCCAGCAGTCGACAGGGGGACGGCTATGGCTACACCTTC. As protein: CASSRQGDGYGYTF. The complete variable domain, with remaining parts taken from reference TRBV7-2 and TRBJ1-2, reads GAGVSQSPSNKVTEKGKDVELRCDPISGHTALYWYRQSLGQGLEFLIYFQGNSAPDKSGLPSDRFSAERTGGSVSTLTIQRTQQEDSAVYLCASSRQGDGYGYTFGSGTRLTVV.

V usage is TRBV6-5 and J usage is TRBJ1-3; 9 bases map to TRBD1. The germline V gene has CDR1 MNHEY and CDR2 SVGAGI. This CDR3 has 14 amino acids. With 6 bases clipped from V and 4 bases from J, the junction kept 4 bases outside the gene matches. CDR3 in DNA: TGTGCCAGCAGCCCCGGGACAGGGGGAAACACCATATATTTT. Translation gives CASSPGTGGNTIYF.

V usage is TRBV18 and J usage is TRBJ1-4; a weak D match, TRBD1 (5 bases). In germline, CDR1 is KGHSH, CDR2 LQKENI. V was clipped by 2 bases and J by 8 bases, with 18 bases between them. The CDR3 totals 16 residues. CDR3 in amino acids: CASSPTKGRGLEKLFF. In nucleotides, the CDR3 is TGTGCCAGCTCACCAACCAAGGGACGGGGGTTGGAAAAACTGTTTTTT.

The chain combines TRBV5-6 with TRBJ2-2, with 9 nucleotides matching TRBD2. Germline V gene lookup returns CDR1 SGHDT and CDR2 YYEEEE. There are 16 residues in the CDR3. V gave up 4 bases and J gave up 3 bases; unmatched junction bases: 7. The CDR3 loop reads CASSKLAGEDTGELFF. CDR3 DNA sequence: TGTGCCAGCAGCAAATTAGCGGGGGAGGACACCGGGGAGCTGTTTTTT. Filled out from reference TRBV5-6 and TRBJ2-2, the complete variable domain reads DAGVTQSPTHLIKTRGQQVTLRCSPKSGHDTVSWYQQALGQGPQFIFQYYEEEERQRGNFPDRFSGHQFPNYSSELNVNALLLGDSALYLCASSKLAGEDTGELFFGEGSRLTVL.

The V gene is TRBV6-1, the J gene TRBJ2-7, with D unclear. This CDR3 region has 14 residues. V lost 3 bases, J lost 2 bases, and 11 bases lay in between. Per the germline V gene, CDR1 is MNHNS and CDR2 is SASEGT. CDR3 amino acids: CASSDEPRAYEQYF. The DNA for the CDR3 is TGTGCCAGCAGTGATGAACCTCGAGCCTACGAGCAGTACTTC.

The chain combines TRBV7-9 with TRBJ1-3, with TRBD1 as a possible D gene (6 bases). Trimming stripped 6 bases from V and 2 bases from J, with 8 bases between. The CDR3 consists of 13 residues. Germline loops: CDR1 SEHNR, CDR2 FQNEAQ (reference sequence). The CDR3 here is CASSAGAGNTIYF. In nucleotides, the CDR3 is TGTGCCAGCAGTGCAGGGGCTGGAAACACCATATATTTT. Full variable domain (missing parts from reference TRBV7-9 and TRBJ1-3): DTGVSQNPRHKITKRGQNVTFRCDPISEHNRLYWYRQTLGQGPEFLTYFQNEAQLEKSRLLSDRFSAERPKGSFSTLEIQRTEQGDSAMYLCASSAGAGNTIYFGEGSWLTVV.

This rearrangement joins TRBV10-3 to TRBJ1-2; TRBD1 matches at 7 bases. V lost 7 bases, J lost 4 bases, and 6 bases stayed unmatched. The length of the CDR3 is 13 residues. Germline CDR1 is ENHRY and CDR2 is SYGVKD. The CDR3 loop is CAINPGQSYGYTF. CDR3 DNA: TGTGCCATCAATCCGGGACAGTCCTATGGCTACACCTTC.

The gene calls are TRBV27 and TRBJ1-5; 9 nucleotides align to TRBD1. CDR1 is MNHEY and CDR2 is SMNVEV in the germline V gene (reference sequence). The length of the CDR3 is 15 residues. Trimming removed 3 bases from V and 7 bases from J; junction bases left unmatched: 7. The CDR3 nucleotides read TGTGCCAGCAGTTTTACAGGGGGCTTAATGCAGCCCCAGCATTTT. Translated, it gives CASSFTGGLMQPQHF.

Turning to this clone: The junction departs from germline at one end; a sequencing error may be responsible. The chain recombines TRBV7-9 with TRBJ1-1; TRBD1 matches 7 bases. Germline V lookup: CDR1 SEHNR, CDR2 FQNEAQ (reference sequence). CDR3 length: 15 amino acids. CDR3 in DNA: TGTGCCAGCAGCCCAGCCGGGACAGTGAAAACTGAAGCTTTCTTT. Residues: CASSPAGTVKTEAFF.

The chain recombines TRBV11-2 with TRBJ2-5; 8 bases line up with TRBD2. Germline loops: CDR1 SGHAT, CDR2 FQNNGV. V was pared by 5 bases and J by 8 bases, with 16 bases of the junction left unmatched. This CDR3 contains 16 residues. CDR3 protein: CASSERGGGPFGTQYF. Here the CDR3 DNA reads TGTGCCAGCAGCGAACGTGGCGGGGGGCCCTTTGGAACCCAGTACTTC.

The gene calls are TRBV14 and TRBJ2-5; D ambiguous. With 3 bases removed from V and 5 bases from J, the gap between germline ends came to 7 bases. Germline lookup yields CDR1 SGHDN and CDR2 FVKESK. This CDR3 spans 12 amino acids. CDR3 protein: CASSQNRETQYF. In DNA, the CDR3 is TGTGCCAGCAGCCAGAATCGGGAGACCCAGTACTTC.

V is TRBV9 and J is TRBJ1-5; D gene uncertain. Per the germline V gene, CDR1 is SGDLS and CDR2 is YYNGEE. The CDR3 extends over 14 amino acids. Between the trimmed V and J ends, which lost 4 bases and 3 bases, there was a span of 11 bases. The CDR3 nucleotides are TGTGCCAGCAGCCAATCGAACAACAATCAGCCCCAGCATTTT. Translating it yields CASSQSNNNQPQHF.

The chain uses TRBV5-4 and TRBJ1-4; D is perhaps TRBD1 (5 bases). The CDR3 has 14 residues. V gave up 2 bases and J gave up 8 bases, with 13 bases separating them. The germline gives CDR1 SGHNT, CDR2 YYREEE (reference sequence). The CDR3 sequence: CASSFQGLVEKLFF. The CDR3 region has the DNA TGTGCCAGCAGCTTCCAGGGACTTGTCGAAAAACTGTTTTTT.

This chain connects TRBV7-6 to TRBJ1-2; D gene uncertain. This CDR3 comprises 16 residues. The ends were cut back, 5 bases at V and 0 bases at J, with 16 bases in the middle. Germline V gives CDR1 SGHVS, CDR2 FNYEAQ. CDR3 in amino acids: CASSPRPGQTNYGYTF. CDR3 sequence (DNA): TGTGCCAGCAGCCCCCGCCCGGGTCAAACTAACTATGGCTACACCTTC.

The chain uses TRBV29-1 and TRBJ2-3; D possibly corresponds to TRBD2 (5 bases). This CDR3 has 13 amino acids. Trimming took off 4 bases at V and 2 bases at J, with 10 bases between the two ends. CDR1 SQVTM and CDR2 ANQGSEA come from the germline V gene. The CDR3 spells CSVGPSLTDTQYF. The CDR3 coding sequence is TGCAGCGTTGGTCCTAGCCTCACAGATACGCAGTATTTT.

The V and J genes are TRBV7-9 and TRBJ1-2; weak D call: TRBD1 (5 bases). Trimming pared 2 bases from V and 0 bases from J, leaving 22 bases between. The germline CDR1 and CDR2 sequences are SEHNR and FQNEAQ (reference sequence). The CDR3 has 19 amino acids. CDR3 nucleotides: TGTGCCAGCAGCTTAACTCTCTCTGGCAGGGCGGTCGCTAACTATGGCTACACCTTC. Amino acids: CASSLTLSGRAVANYGYTF.

The rearrangement links TRBV5-1 to TRBJ1-6; D perhaps matches TRBD1 (5 bases). V shed 4 bases and J shed 5 bases, with 13 bases lying between them. Germline CDR1 reads SGHRS; CDR2 reads YFSETQ. This CDR3 spans 15 amino acids. CDR3 DNA sequence: TGCGCCAGCAGCCGACAGCAAAATGATAATTCACCCCTCCACTTT. It codes for CASSRQQNDNSPLHF.

The chain links TRBV11-3 to TRBJ1-1; a weak D match, TRBD1 (6 bases). V was shortened by 0 bases and J by 1 base, with 12 bases between the two germline ends. Germline V gene lookup returns CDR1 SGHNT and CDR2 YENEEA. This CDR3 is built from 16 residues. This chain's CDR3 is CASSLDTGKKNTEAFF. In nucleotides, the CDR3 is TGTGCCAGCAGCTTAGATACAGGGAAGAAGAACACTGAAGCTTTCTTT.

The chain uses TRBV5-4 and TRBJ2-5, with TRBD2 identical over 8 bases. Germline lookup yields CDR1 SGHNT and CDR2 YYREEE (reference sequence). The CDR3 totals 14 residues. J lost 4 bases, V lost 2 bases, and 4 bases had no gene match. The CDR3 coding sequence is TGTGCCAGCAGCTTAGGACTAGCAAGAGAGACCCAGTACTTC. This gives the protein CASSLGLARETQYF.

J is TRBJ1-4 and V is TRBV6-6; the match to TRBD1 covers 9 bases. The CDR3 totals 16 residues. V shed 4 bases and J 0 bases; nucleotides not matched to a gene: 3. The V gene's germline CDR1 is MNHNY and CDR2 SVGAGI (reference sequence). CDR3 residues: CASSSGQGPTNEKLFF. Written as DNA, the CDR3 is TGTGCCAGCAGTTCGGGACAGGGTCCAACTAATGAAAAACTGTTTTTT.

This clone was picked up a small number of times. The chain combines TRBV21-1 with TRBJ2-7; TRBD1 is taken as the D call from the table, unchecked against the DNA. TRBV21-1 is recorded as a pseudogene. This CDR3 comprises 13 residues. The CDR3 coding sequence is TGTGCCAGCAGTTACAGGGGGGCCTACGAGCAGTACTTC. Translating it yields CASSYRGAYEQYF.

CDR3 protein: CSSRTSNEQFF. CDR3 DNA sequence: TGCAGCTCCCGGACATCCAATGAGCAGTTCTTC. The V call is TRBV29-1, the J call TRBJ2-1; perhaps TRBD1 as D (5 bases). V lost 8 bases, J lost 6 bases, and 11 bases lay in between. The CDR3 sequence is 11 residues long. The germline V gene has CDR1 SQVTM and CDR2 ANQGSEA.

V is TRBV7-2 and J is TRBJ2-7; TRBD2 aligns across 10 bases. The germline CDR1 and CDR2 sequences are SGHTA and FQGNSA. V dropped 5 bases and J dropped 4; count of bases not matched to a gene: 8. CDR3 length equals 15 residues. The CDR3 is CASSGTSADIYEQYF. CDR3 nucleotides: TGTGCCAGCAGCGGGACTAGCGCGGATATTTACGAGCAGTACTTC. Supplemented by reference TRBV7-2 and TRBJ2-7, the full variable domain reads GAGVSQSPSNKVTEKGKDVELRCDPISGHTALYWYRQSLGQGLEFLIYFQGNSAPDKSGLPSDRFSAERTGGSVSTLTIQRTQQEDSAVYLCASSGTSADIYEQYFGPGTRLTVT.